The present entry profiles one T cell receptor (beta chain) with its context. As yet, its antigen is unknown. Lacking the conserved final phenylalanine or tryptophan, this CDR3 likely reflects a read error. The limits of the CDR3 on the DNA are not certain, so only TCRdb's listed CDR3 is given. These data originate in a study of cytomegalovirus exposure and HLA in healthy donors. Study-level information: Early release data held about 92 million unique TCRs from HLA-typed donors. Study-level results: Reportedly, TCR beta sequences accurately predicted HLA-A and HLA-B alleles in most subjects.

Use of 60 Vbeta and 13 Jbeta primers characterized the PCR. The assay was immunoSEQ multiplex PCR, and TCRdb's table has in-frame clones only and misses some. The table lists 250,000 to 350,000 clones, roughly 85% of them singletons. The clonotype comes from a man aged 40-49 years in good health and CMV-seropositive. The sequenced material came from PBMCs.

CDR3 region: CASSLRDRSGRR. The rearrangement links TRBV7-2 to TRBJ2-7; no DNA check was done on the table's D call, TRBD1. The CDR3 length is 12 residues, termini included. Germline loops: CDR1 SGHTA, CDR2 FQGNSA.